The clone carrying this TCR beta chain has just a few counts. This may be a read error, as it is one base from a much larger clone. The source of the sample is a study of neurological immune-mediated disorders. In germline, CDR1 is SGHDT, CDR2 YYEEEE. The CDR3 covers 14 residues. The V and J ends lost 0 bases and 0 bases respectively, with 7 bases between them. A single record per CDR3 protein comes from TCRdb applying MiXCR to the 5' RACE reads. The profile shows some 86,000 distinct CDR3 sequences, 2.6% of them singletons. Sequenced: PBMCs. This clonotype originated in a woman aged 25 to 39 with multiple sclerosis. V gene TRBV5-6 combines with J gene TRBJ2-7; D perhaps matches TRBD1 (5 bases). The CDR3 sequence: CASSLGQSSYEQYF. The CDR3 coding sequence is TGTGCCAGCAGCTTGGGACAGAGCTCCTACGAGCAGTACTTC.